One sample yielded the 14 T cell receptor beta chains listed below, sequenced in a study of CD8 T cells in Susac syndrome. Reverse transcription of about 0.45 to 1 ug RNA was performed with random hexamers. TCRdb recomputed calls from the immunoSEQ multiplex PCR reads with MiXCR, one row per CDR3 protein. The sample yields approximately 54,000 distinct CDR3 sequences, about 95% seen once. The sample consisted of CD8+ T cells from PBMCs. The receptors come from a human donor with Susac syndrome.

The chain carries TRBV27 and TRBJ1-5, with a weak D call TRBD1 (5 bases). This CDR3 is built from 15 residues. CDR1 is MNHEY, CDR2 SMNVEV, per germline (reference sequence). Trimming removed 5 bases at V and 2 bases at J, with 13 bases between. The CDR3: CASSRGGGGNQPQHF. Here the CDR3 DNA reads TGTGCCAGCAGTCGGGGCGGGGGTGGCAATCAGCCCCAGCATTTT.

This clonotype has just a few counts. The rearrangement uses TRBV4-2 and TRBJ2-3; D is ambiguous. The CDR3 has 14 residues. Trimming shortened V by 5 bases and J by 1 base, and 10 bases separated the two germline ends. Germline lookup yields CDR1 LGHNA and CDR2 YNFKEQ. CDR3 nucleotide sequence: TGTGCCAGCAGCGTAACCGGTGGCACAGATACGCAGTATTTT. Translation: CASSVTGGTDTQYF.

V and J are TRBV7-3 and TRBJ2-1, with 10 nucleotides matching TRBD2. Germline V gene sequence: CDR1 SGHTA, CDR2 FQGTGA. Unmatched junction bases numbered 7, after V lost 3 bases and J lost 2 bases. The CDR3 is 17 residues long. The CDR3 DNA reads as TGTGCCAGCAGCTTGGACCTAAGCGGGGGGGCCTACAATGAGCAGTTCTTC. Its protein product is CASSLDLSGGAYNEQFF.

V and J are TRBV13 and TRBJ2-7; 7 nucleotides align to TRBD2. This CDR3 region has 14 residues. Germline V gene sequence: CDR1 PRHDT, CDR2 FYEKMQ (reference sequence). V lost 5 bases, J lost 2 bases, and 6 bases stayed unmatched. CDR3 coding DNA: TGTGCCAGCAGCCCACCGGGACTACCCTACGAGCAGTACTTC. Translating it yields CASSPPGLPYEQYF.

This clonotype was counted a single time. V gene TRBV27 combines with J gene TRBJ2-2; perhaps TRBD2 as D (6 bases). CDR3 size: 16 residues. Germline V gene data show CDR1 as MNHEY and CDR2 as SMNVEV (reference sequence). V lost 1 base and J 4 bases, leaving 13 bases between the germline ends. The CDR3 spells CASSLLGASATGELFF. In nucleotides, the CDR3 is TGTGCCAGCAGTTTATTAGGGGCTAGCGCCACCGGGGAGCTGTTTTTT.

This chain joins TRBV20-1 and TRBJ2-3, with TRBD2 matching over 8 bases. Germline values: CDR1 DFQATT, CDR2 SNEGSKA (reference sequence). After removal of 2 bases from V and 0 bases from J, the junction contained 10 bases not matched to a gene. This CDR3 region has 17 residues. The CDR3 DNA reads as TGCAGTGCTAGATTCAGCGGGGGAGGTGCTAGCACAGATACGCAGTATTTT. Translating it yields CSARFSGGGASTDTQYF.

A single count supports this clonotype. The chain joins TRBV7-9 to TRBJ2-7; 11 bases agree with TRBD2. With 5 bases clipped from V and 3 bases from J, the junction kept 12 bases outside the gene matches. CDR1 is SEHNR, CDR2 FQNEAQ, per germline (reference sequence). This CDR3 is 17 amino acids long. CDR3 sequence (DNA): TGTGCCAGCAGCACGACGGCAACCGGGACTAGCGGCTACGAGCAGTACTTC. Translation: CASSTTATGTSGYEQYF.

The V and J genes are TRBV20-1 and TRBJ2-7; weak D call: TRBD1 (5 bases). Trimming took 3 bases from V and 5 from J, leaving 17 bases between them. Germline loops: CDR1 DFQATT, CDR2 SNEGSKA (reference sequence). This CDR3 region has 14 residues. CDR3 DNA sequence: TGCAGTGCTAGTCTAGAACCAGGGTCCCACGAGCAGTACTTC. It codes for CSASLEPGSHEQYF.

The V call is TRBV29-1, the J call TRBJ2-5, with D hard to call. Germline CDR1 reads SQVTM; CDR2 reads ANQGSEA. CDR3 length equals 14 residues. V was shortened by 4 bases and J by 5 bases, with 17 bases between the two germline ends. CDR3 region: CSVVLYSLAETQYF. In DNA form, the CDR3 reads TGCAGCGTTGTTTTATATTCCCTCGCGGAGACCCAGTACTTC.

This rearrangement joins TRBV7-9 to TRBJ2-7, with 9 bases that match TRBD1. In germline, CDR1 is SEHNR, CDR2 FQNEAQ (reference sequence). The CDR3 totals 14 residues. The V and J ends lost 5 bases and 6 bases, in that order; junction bases with no gene match: 8. CDR3 in amino acids: CASSLLRQGVEQYF. The CDR3 bases are TGTGCCAGCAGCCTACTTCGACAGGGGGTCGAGCAGTACTTC.

The chain links TRBV28 to TRBJ2-3; no definite D call. The CDR3 contains 14 residues. Trimming stripped 2 bases from V and 0 bases from J, with 6 bases between. CDR1 and CDR2 (germline): MDHEN, SYDVKM. CDR3 protein: CASSLGSSTDTQYF. The CDR3 DNA reads TGTGCCAGCAGTTTAGGTTCTAGCACAGATACGCAGTATTTT.

This chain links TRBV7-3 with TRBJ2-1; 7 positions agree with TRBD2. In germline, CDR1 is SGHTA, CDR2 FQGTGA. The junction had 5 bases not matched to a gene; V was cut back by 5 bases and J by 7 bases. CDR3 length: 13 amino acids. The CDR3 spells CASSPREGNEQFF. Here the CDR3 DNA reads TGTGCCAGCAGCCCAAGGGAGGGTAATGAGCAGTTCTTC.

The gene calls are TRBV14 and TRBJ2-1; 8 nucleotides line up with TRBD1. The germline gives CDR1 SGHDN, CDR2 FVKESK. CDR3 length: 15 residues. The trim removed 0 bases at V and 5 bases at J, leaving 3 bases unmatched. The CDR3 region is CASSQDWDRNNEQFF. Written as DNA, the CDR3 is TGTGCCAGCAGCCAAGATTGGGACAGGAACAATGAGCAGTTCTTC.

The V gene is TRBV12-3 or TRBV12-4, the J gene TRBJ1-2; no reliable D call. The length of the CDR3 is 12 residues. V gave up 5 bases and J gave up 4 bases, with 8 bases separating them. CDR3 region: CASSTGFYGYTF. The CDR3 region has the DNA TGTGCCAGCAGTACTGGGTTCTATGGCTACACCTTC.